The rows below give T cell receptor beta chains drawn from one sample of a study of human T cells and chemical hapten exposure. TCRdb ran MiXCR on the RACE reads and lists one entry per CDR3 protein. The sample consists of fewer than 300,000 distinct CDR3 sequences, roughly 8% of them appearing once. The specimen was whole blood, collected in connection with sensitization to the hapten diphenylcyclopropenone (DPC). The origin of the receptors is a young man with alopecia areata. Some clones in this sample may be carry-over from other donors' samples. CDR3s leave out the opening cysteine and the closing phenylalanine or tryptophan. Each record gives: V gene, J gene, CDR3 protein.

>TRBV20-1|TRBJ1-3
SAPGQGASGNTIY
>TRBV7-9|TRBJ2-1
ASSTREGQYNEQF
>TRBV5-5|TRBJ1-5
ASSLRGRDSNQPQH
>TRBV15|TRBJ1-1
ATSRDKGRTEAF
>TRBV12-3/TRBV12-4|TRBJ1-2
ASRKTGLEGYT
>TRBV4-3|TRBJ1-2
ASSQDDPGTRGYGYT
>TRBV12-3/TRBV12-4|TRBJ1-2
ATADFGYT
>TRBV20-1|TRBJ1-1
SARARVGPEAF
>TRBV27|TRBJ1-2
ASRHTVLPMPGNYGYT
>TRBV7-2|TRBJ2-3
ASSLDGATDTQY
>TRBV20-1|TRBJ1-1
SARRGGMNTEAF
>TRBV7-9|TRBJ1-1
ASSRQGMGTEAF
>TRBV5-6|TRBJ2-7
ASSALASEQY
>TRBV12-3/TRBV12-4|TRBJ1-3
ASRGGLVSPGNTIY
>TRBV7-2|TRBJ2-2
ASGAGGRGTGELF
>TRBV20-1|TRBJ2-7
SARWKSSYEQY
>TRBV6-6|TRBJ2-2
ASSYWTGYDGELF
>TRBV4-2|TRBJ2-5
ASSQTPLRKETQY
>TRBV3-1|TRBJ2-1
ASSQVVQRGHNEQF
>TRBV20-1|TRBJ1-2
SASSNRGRYGYT
>TRBV11-2|TRBJ2-3
ASSNGHQEY
>TRBV29-1|TRBJ2-2
SVVGTDPAGELF
>TRBV20-1|TRBJ2-2
SARTPRLADGELF
>TRBV4-1|TRBJ1-5
ASSQEGQGAEGSNQPQH
>TRBV7-9|TRBJ1-3
ASSLPGRGNTIY
>TRBV3-1|TRBJ2-7
ASSHGSGLSYEQY
>TRBV20-1|TRBJ2-1
SAVLVGRYNEQF
>TRBV12-3/TRBV12-4|TRBJ2-2
ASSYPPGQYTGELF
>TRBV20-1|TRBJ1-2
SADTGLRLYGYT
>TRBV20-1|TRBJ2-3
SARDEAGVVDTQY
>TRBV7-9|TRBJ1-1
ASTQDTEAF
>TRBV9|TRBJ2-5
ASSATGQGPFETQY
>TRBV6-5|TRBJ1-1
ASSYLGTGGTEAF
>TRBV2|TRBJ2-1
ASTGWDRVYNEQF
>TRBV7-2|TRBJ1-4
ASSVRGGEKLF
>TRBV6-1|TRBJ2-2
ASNLPSGDTGELF
>TRBV12-3/TRBV12-4|TRBJ1-2
ASSRTGGIRGYT
>TRBV10-3|TRBJ2-1
AISESIGNEQF
>TRBV6-5|TRBJ1-5
ASSSYTGQVGDQPQH
>TRBV11-1|TRBJ2-2
ASSFRKGTTGELF
>TRBV7-2|TRBJ1-6
ASSLVGTGAPLSSYNSPLH
>TRBV29-1|TRBJ1-1
SVEEGPEAF
>TRBV7-9|TRBJ1-1
ASSAGGEAF
>TRBV11-1|TRBJ2-3
ASSHRTSGGADTQY
>TRBV9|TRBJ1-5
ASSVGTAHNQPQH
>TRBV6-6|TRBJ1-3
ASSSSSSGNTIY
>TRBV5-1|TRBJ1-5
ASSIGNSNQPQH
>TRBV10-3|TRBJ2-2
AISEQGGLNTGELF
>TRBV6-5|TRBJ2-1
ASSTDREQF
>TRBV3-1|TRBJ2-3
ASSYMTDTQY
>TRBV11-1|TRBJ2-3
ASGAGGPDTQY
>TRBV3-1|TRBJ2-1
ASSLRRGSNEQF
>TRBV6-2/TRBV6-3|TRBJ2-3
ASSPPGRSTDTQY
>TRBV12-3/TRBV12-4|TRBJ1-5
ASSLAGVRIQPQH
>TRBV29-1|TRBJ2-2
SVDKLGTGELF
>TRBV7-9|TRBJ1-4
ASSLQTGQNEKLF